Below are 22 T cell receptor beta chains sequenced from a single sample in a study of T-cell memory formation after mild COVID-19. MiXCR was run by TCRdb on the 5' RACE reads, yielding one entry per CDR3 protein. This table holds under 700,000 distinct CDR3 sequences, roughly 20% found once. Sequenced sample: PBMCs or a T cell subset sorted from them (not recorded which). The source is an adult woman who had mild COVID-19 (a few samples of this study predate the infection). Cell type and time point are not known.

The chain has TRBV12-3 or TRBV12-4 and TRBJ1-2; TRBD1 matches at 7 bases. Losses at the gene ends were 10 bases for V and 0 bases for J; bases not matched to a gene: 11. This CDR3 has 15 residues. The CDR3 protein is CATHGQEGANYGYTF. The CDR3 DNA sequence: TGTGCCACCCACGGACAGGAGGGGGCTAACTATGGCTACACCTTC.

This clonotype was picked up a small number of times. The gene calls are TRBV5-4 and TRBJ2-4; 8 positions agree with TRBD2. V lost 3 bases, J lost 2 bases, and 7 bases stayed unmatched. In germline, CDR1 is SGHNT, CDR2 YYREEE (reference sequence). The CDR3 runs 16 residues. This CDR3 reads CASSSGGAGTKNIQYF. The CDR3 region has the DNA TGTGCCAGCAGCTCCGGGGGGGCCGGGACCAAAAACATTCAGTACTTC.

This clonotype was counted at least ten times. The CDR3: CASRLRDTNNEQFF. The CDR3 nucleotides are TGTGCCAGCAGATTACGGGACACTAACAATGAGCAGTTCTTC. The chain joins TRBV5-5 to TRBJ2-1; D perhaps matches TRBD1 (6 bases). The V end lost 5 bases, the J end lost 5 bases, and 14 bases lay between the germline ends. CDR3 length equals 14 residues. CDR1 is SGHKS and CDR2 is YYEKEE in the germline V gene (reference sequence).

The chain couples TRBV4-3 to TRBJ2-3; 8 bases align to TRBD2. Germline CDR1 reads LGHNA; CDR2 reads YSLEER. This CDR3 is built from 19 residues. V shed 0 bases and J 2 bases; nucleotides not matched to a gene: 13. CDR3 nucleotide sequence: TGCGCCAGCAGCCAAGATAGTTACGGGAGGGTTTCCCTCACAGATACGCAGTATTTT. Its translation: CASSQDSYGRVSLTDTQYF.

The V gene is TRBV11-3, the J gene TRBJ2-1; D not resolved. There are 15 residues in the CDR3. V was shortened by 5 bases and J by 2 bases, with 13 bases between the two germline ends. CDR1 is SGHNT and CDR2 is YENEEA in the germline V gene. CDR3 amino acids: CASSPQTGTYNEQFF. The CDR3 DNA reads as TGTGCCAGCAGCCCTCAGACTGGGACCTACAATGAGCAGTTCTTC.

For the CDR3, the DNA is TGTGCCAGCAGTGTCGGGACAGAAGAGTATTTGTACGAGCAGTACTTC. Protein sequence: CASSVGTEEYLYEQYF. This rearrangement joins TRBV6-1 to TRBJ2-7, with TRBD1 matching 7 bases. V dropped 4 bases and J dropped 4; count of bases not matched to a gene: 13. The CDR3 spans 16 residues. Germline CDR1 reads MNHNS; CDR2 reads SASEGT.

This clonotype turned up a few times. V usage is TRBV7-9 and J usage is TRBJ2-7; D possibly corresponds to TRBD2 (6 bases). Germline CDR1 is SEHNR and CDR2 is FQNEAQ (reference sequence). V dropped 0 bases and J dropped 4 bases, with 13 bases sitting between them. The CDR3 covers 15 residues. CDR3 in amino acids: CASSLAGRERYEQYF. The CDR3 coding sequence is TGTGCCAGCAGCTTAGCCGGGCGGGAAAGGTACGAGCAGTACTTC. The entire variable domain, with the rest obtained from reference TRBV7-9 and TRBJ2-7, is as follows: DTGVSQNPRHKITKRGQNVTFRCDPISEHNRLYWYRQTLGQGPEFLTYFQNEAQLEKSRLLSDRFSAERPKGSFSTLEIQRTEQGDSAMYLCASSLAGRERYEQYFGPGTRLTVT.

Notes on this clonotype: The junction departs from germline at one end; a sequencing error may be responsible. This chain connects TRBV7-9 to TRBJ2-4; D is perhaps TRBD1 or TRBD2 (5 bases each). The CDR3 is made up of 14 amino acids. CDR1 is SEHNR and CDR2 is FQNEAQ in the germline V gene (reference sequence). The CDR3 here is CASSLRGAQNIQYF. In nucleotides, the CDR3 is TGTGCCAGCAGCTTAAGGGGAGCCCAAAACATTCAGTACTTC.

The J gene is TRBJ2-4, the V gene TRBV18; D is possibly TRBD2 (6 bases). V was clipped by 3 bases and J by 7 bases, with 16 bases between them. CDR1 and CDR2 from the germline V gene are KGHSH and LQKENI. This CDR3 has 15 amino acids. CDR3 protein: CASSPVAGRINIQYF. The DNA for the CDR3 is TGTGCCAGCTCACCCGTCGCAGGGAGGATTAACATTCAGTACTTC.

This clonotype was seen a handful of times. This chain links TRBV5-5 with TRBJ2-5; 9 bases agree with TRBD2. Germline values: CDR1 SGHKS, CDR2 YYEKEE (reference sequence). The length of the CDR3 is 16 residues. V was pared by 4 bases and J by 5 bases, with 12 bases of the junction left unmatched. The DNA of the CDR3 is TGTGCCAGCAGCGGACGGGCAGCGGGGGGTGGCGAGACCCAGTACTTC. Its translation is CASSGRAAGGGETQYF.

This clonotype has at least ten counts. This chain links TRBV24-1 with TRBJ2-5; TRBD1 might be the D (5 bases). With 10 bases removed from V and 0 bases from J, the gap between germline ends came to 11 bases. CDR1 and CDR2 from the germline V gene are KGHDR and SFDVKD. This CDR3 spans 13 amino acids. This chain's CDR3 is CATSRGNQETQYF. CDR3 DNA: TGTGCCACATCTAGGGGAAACCAAGAGACCCAGTACTTC.

The rearrangement uses TRBV4-1 and TRBJ2-7, with D hard to call. Germline V CDR1 and CDR2: MGHRA, YSYEKL. Trimming cost V 0 bases and J 6 bases, with 18 bases left between them. CDR3 length: 16 amino acids. In DNA form, the CDR3 reads TGCGCCAGCAGCCAAGATTTATACCTCGCTGGTCGCGAGCAGTACTTC. This codes for CASSQDLYLAGREQYF.

The gene calls are TRBV29-1 and TRBJ1-1; D gene uncertain. This CDR3 comprises 12 residues. Germline V gene sequence: CDR1 SQVTM, CDR2 ANQGSEA. The V gene lost 4 bases and the J gene lost 0 bases, with 6 bases spanning the gap. CDR3: CSVVALNTEAFF. The CDR3 region has the DNA TGCAGCGTTGTCGCCCTGAACACTGAAGCTTTCTTT.

This clonotype was recorded a few times. V and J are TRBV6-6 and TRBJ2-5; 8 nucleotides agree with TRBD1. Germline V gene data show CDR1 as MNHNY and CDR2 as SVGAGI (reference sequence). J lost 1 base, V lost 2 bases, and 6 bases had no gene match. The CDR3 is 16 amino acids. The CDR3 protein is CASSYPDRGFQETQYF. CDR3 nucleotides: TGTGCCAGCAGTTACCCCGACAGGGGCTTCCAAGAGACCCAGTACTTC.

This clonotype has only a few counts. V is TRBV4-3 and J is TRBJ2-7, with D perhaps matching TRBD1 or TRBD2 (5 bases each). The CDR3 is 16 amino acids. The V gene's germline CDR1 is LGHNA and CDR2 YSLEER. V lost 0 bases and J 0 bases, leaving 12 bases between the germline ends. DNA of the CDR3: TGCGCCAGCAGCCAAGATTACAAGGGGAGCTCCTACGAGCAGTACTTC. It encodes CASSQDYKGSSYEQYF.

Only a few counts were recorded for this clonotype. This sequence joins TRBV5-1 and TRBJ1-4; D not certain. Germline CDR1 is SGHRS and CDR2 is YFSETQ. Trimming stripped 1 base from V and 8 bases from J, with 9 bases between. The CDR3 runs to 13 residues. The CDR3 DNA is TGCGCCAGCAGCTTGCGGACCGAGGAAAAACTGTTTTTT. Protein: CASSLRTEEKLFF.

This clonotype has more than one count but fewer than ten. The V call is TRBV6-5, the J call TRBJ2-2, with 8 positions matching TRBD1. The CDR3 sequence is 14 residues long. The V gene end was trimmed by 7 bases and the J gene end by 2 bases; junction bases not matched to a gene: 3. Per the germline V gene, CDR1 is MNHEY and CDR2 is SVGAGI. The DNA of the CDR3 is TGTGCCAGCAAAGGACAGGGAAACACCGGGGAGCTGTTTTTT. Its translation: CASKGQGNTGELFF.

In its sample, this clonotype was seen a few times. The V call is TRBV7-3, the J call TRBJ2-1, with 8 bases matching TRBD2. The CDR3 is 16 residues long. Looked up from germline, CDR1 is SGHTA and CDR2 is FQGTGA. The V and J ends lost 0 bases and 4 bases, in that order; junction bases with no gene match: 5. This CDR3 is CASSLTPSGSYNEQFF. The CDR3 DNA reads as TGTGCCAGCAGCTTAACCCCGAGCGGGAGTTACAATGAGCAGTTCTTC.

A few counts support this clonotype. The chain uses TRBV18 and TRBJ1-2; D is perhaps TRBD1 (5 bases). Germline V lookup: CDR1 KGHSH, CDR2 LQKENI. CDR3 length: 15 residues. Trimming left V 6 bases short and J 5 bases short, with 19 bases between. The CDR3 loop is CASSPGAKVEYGYTF. For the CDR3, the DNA is TGTGCCAGCTCCCCCGGGGCCAAGGTGGAGTATGGCTACACCTTC.

This clonotype was seen a handful of times. This chain links TRBV5-1 with TRBJ1-1, with D perhaps TRBD1 (6 bases). The V gene lost 0 bases and the J gene lost 1 base, with 10 bases spanning the gap. The CDR3 totals 15 residues. Germline V gene lookup returns CDR1 SGHRS and CDR2 YFSETQ. CDR3 loop: CASSLAGTQNTEAFF. In DNA, the CDR3 is TGCGCCAGCAGCTTGGCAGGGACACAGAACACTGAAGCTTTCTTT.

This clonotype was picked up a small number of times. The CDR3 DNA follows: TGTGCCAGCAGGCAACAGGGCGGCGAGCAGTACTTC. Residues: CASRQQGGEQYF. V gene TRBV5-5 combines with J gene TRBJ2-7; maybe TRBD1 (6 bases). Germline-derived CDR1 and CDR2 are SGHKS and YYEKEE (reference sequence). Trimming pared 5 bases from V and 6 bases from J, leaving 12 bases between. The CDR3 totals 12 residues. The variable domain in full, with the rest retrieved from reference TRBV5-5 and TRBJ2-7, is DAGVTQSPTHLIKTRGQQVTLRCSPISGHKSVSWYQQVLGQGPQFIFQYYEKEERGRGNFPDRFSARQFPNYSSELNVNALLLGDSALYLCASRQQGGEQYFGPGTRLTVT.

This sequence joins TRBV3-1 and TRBJ1-3, with 11 bases identical to TRBD1. The germline V gene has CDR1 LGHDT and CDR2 YNNKEL (reference sequence). The CDR3 is made up of 15 amino acids. Germline trimming cut 3 bases from V and 4 bases from J; bases unmatched to any gene: 2. CDR3 coding DNA: TGTGCCAGCAGCCAGGACAGGGGGCCGGGAAACACCATATATTTT. Translating it yields CASSQDRGPGNTIYF.